The rows below give T cell receptor beta chains drawn from one sample of a study of metastatic and nonmetastatic thyroid tumors. TCRdb re-clonotyped the PCR reads through MiXCR. The sample has 19,000 or so clones, about a quarter seen once. Material: blood. The receptors were gathered from a female donor with papillary thyroid cancer or a benign thyroid nodule (not recorded which). Some clones in this sample may be carry-over from other donors' samples. Each CDR3 is given with its conserved first and last residue. The D gene is left open where the match is weak. For some rows the clone size is stated as once, few or many, or as a class when expanded; others skip it.

j_call | clone_size | v_call | d_call | cdr3_nt | cdr3_aa
TRBJ1-2 | medium-sized | TRBV24-1 | TRBD1 | TGTGCCACCAGTGCTCTCAGGACAGGAACCCCTAACTATGGCTACACCTTC | CATSALRTGTPNYGYTF
TRBJ1-5 | many | TRBV20-1 | TRBD1 | TGCAGTGCTAGAGGACAGGGGTTCAATCAGCCCCAGCATTTT | CSARGQGFNQPQHF
TRBJ1-1 | many | TRBV6-1 | NA | TGTGCCAGCAGTTCTCCAGGGATGGCTTTCTTT | CASSSPGMAFF
TRBJ1-5 | many | TRBV6-1 | TRBD1 | TGTGCCAGCAGGAGGGCAGGGGGCAGGAATCAGCCCCAGCATTTT | CASRRAGGRNQPQHF
TRBJ1-5 | many | TRBV3-2 | NA | TGTGCCAGCAGCCAAGCACAGGGGGCGGGACAGCCCCAGCATTTT | CASSQAQGAGQPQHF
TRBJ2-2 | many | TRBV29-1 | NA | TGCAGCGTAGCCCCCCTGAACACCGGGGAGCTGTTTTTT | CSVAPLNTGELFF
TRBJ2-7 | NA | TRBV3-1 | NA | TGTGCCAGCTCCCATGGTGCCAGCGGAGAGCAGTACTTC | CASSHGASGEQYF
TRBJ1-1 | NA | TRBV27 | NA | TGTGCCAGCACCCGAGCGGGAGAAGCGTTCTTT | CASTRAGEAFF
TRBJ1-6 | NA | TRBV7-8 | TRBD1 | TGTGCCAGCAGCAGCACAGGGGGAGAAGAGTCACCCCTCCACTTT | CASSSTGGEESPLHF
TRBJ2-1 | many | TRBV7-9 | NA | TGTGCCAGCAGCTTAACGCGGGTCTACAATGAGCAGTTCTTC | CASSLTRVYNEQFF
TRBJ2-1 | NA | TRBV6-2/TRBV6-3 | NA | TGTGCCAGCAGTTATTGGGGGTTCAATGAGCAGTTCTTC | CASSYWGFNEQFF
TRBJ1-6 | medium-sized | TRBV20-1 | NA | TGCAGTGCTGCGGGGGGTAATTCACCCCTCCACTTT | CSAAGGNSPLHF
TRBJ1-2 | few | TRBV28 | NA | TGTGCCAGCAGTTTAGCCGTCAGAATCTATGGCTACACCTTC | CASSLAVRIYGYTF
TRBJ2-1 | many | TRBV27 | TRBD2 | TGTGCCAGCAGTTTATTTGGCGGGGGGGCGATCTACAATGAGCAGTTCTTC | CASSLFGGGAIYNEQFF
TRBJ2-5 | NA | TRBV12-3/TRBV12-4 | NA | TGTGCCAGCAGGGGGCGGAGCCAAGAGACCCAGTACTTC | CASRGRSQETQYF
TRBJ1-2 | many | TRBV24-1 | NA | TGTGCCACCAGTGAGGGGGGGGATGGCTACACCTTC | CATSEGGDGYTF
TRBJ1-1 | few | TRBV19 | NA | TGTGCCAGTAGTATGTCTGGGGCAGCGAACACTGAAGCTTTCTTT | CASSMSGAANTEAFF
TRBJ1-5 | NA | TRBV4-2 | NA | TGTGCCAGCAGCCAAGTAGGGGTTCAGCCCCAGCATTTT | CASSQVGVQPQHF
TRBJ2-7 | NA | TRBV5-1 | NA | TGCGCCAGCAGCTTGGGACAGAGCTCCTACGAGCAGTACTTC | CASSLGQSSYEQYF